This TCR beta chain was obtained from a study of blood T cells in healthy people across ages. Using a J-beta primer mix together with a sample-barcoded 5' primer, a second PCR was run for roughly 6 to 12 cycles. TCRdb fed the 5' RACE reads into MiXCR, producing one record per CDR3 protein. This sample has around 990,000 distinct CDR3 sequences, with around 27% found just once. This clonotype was observed a few times. Germline is not matched at one junction end, which may reflect a read error. The CDR3 extends over 13 amino acids. Germline assignment: CDR1 LNHNV and CDR2 YYDKDF (reference sequence). These data are also associated with another study on T cells of mothers and their children. This second study notes: With unrelated pairs as the comparison, related mother-child pairs had a slightly higher overlap that was not significant.

This clonotype originated in a girl aged 2-10 years in good health. The chain joins TRBV15 to TRBJ2-1; D ambiguous. The specimen sequenced was blood. CDR3 coding DNA: TGTGCCACCAGATGGAGCTCCTACAATGAGCAGCTCTTC. Translation: CATRWSSYNEQLF.